Each of the 25 T cell receptor beta chains below was sequenced from the same sample in a study of human T cells and chemical hapten exposure. Using its own MiXCR run on the RACE reads, TCRdb lists one record per CDR3 protein. The table shows roughly 40,000 distinct CDR3 sequences, with roughly 12% occurring only once. This sample's time point: pre-sensitization, week 0. Treatment defined: therapeutic diphenylcyclopropenone sensitization with weekly scalp DPC. This material consisted of whole blood, taken in connection with sensitization to the hapten diphenylcyclopropenone (DPC). The source of these receptors is a woman aged 25 to 39 with alopecia areata. Some clones in this sample may be carry-over from other donors' samples.

Ten or more counts support this clonotype. The chain carries TRBV7-8 and TRBJ2-1; 12 nucleotides line up with TRBD2. The CDR3 is 13 residues long. V lost 10 bases and J lost 6; bases outside the gene matches: 4. Germline V lookup: CDR1 SGHVS, CDR2 FQNEAQ. The CDR3 region is CATRTSGTNEQFF. CDR3 DNA: TGTGCCACTAGGACTAGCGGGACCAATGAGCAGTTCTTC.

This chain connects TRBV24-1 to TRBJ2-3; perhaps D is TRBD1 or TRBD2 (5 bases each). The CDR3 length is 17 residues. Germline CDR1 is KGHDR and CDR2 is SFDVKD. Deletions cut 2 bases from V and 0 bases from J, with 14 bases between. For the CDR3, the DNA is TGTGCCACCAGTGATTGGGGCTTTGGACTCAGCACAGATACGCAGTATTTT. It translates to CATSDWGFGLSTDTQYF.

This clonotype showed up just once. This chain links TRBV7-2 with TRBJ1-1, with unresolved D. CDR3 size: 11 residues. Deletions cut 1 base from V and 6 bases from J, with 3 bases between. Germline-derived CDR1 and CDR2 are SGHTA and FQGNSA. Here the CDR3 reads CASSLVSEAFF. CDR3 bases: TGTGCCAGCAGCTTAGTTTCTGAAGCTTTCTTT.

In this sample, this clonotype turned up many times. V and J are TRBV4-3 and TRBJ2-3, with D possibly TRBD2 on 6 matching bases. The CDR3 runs 14 residues. Germline-derived CDR1 and CDR2 are LGHNA and YSLEER. The V end lost 4 bases, the J end lost 2 bases, and 10 bases lay between the germline ends. As DNA, the CDR3 is TGCGCCAGCAGCCCGACTAGGACCACAGATACGCAGTATTTT. It encodes CASSPTRTTDTQYF.

V gene TRBV20-1 combines with J gene TRBJ2-7, with D unclear. The germline V gene encodes CDR1 DFQATT and CDR2 SNEGSKA (reference sequence). The germline V and J ends were trimmed by 5 bases and 0 bases, with 8 bases remaining between them. The CDR3 extends over 12 amino acids. CDR3 loop: CSAATSSYEQYF. CDR3 DNA: TGCAGTGCTGCCACCTCCTCCTACGAGCAGTACTTC.

The chain uses TRBV6-2 or TRBV6-3 and TRBJ2-1; D unresolved. This CDR3 region has 14 residues. V was pared by 7 bases and J by 7 bases, with 17 bases between. CDR1 and CDR2 from the germline V gene are MNHEY and SVGEGT. The CDR3 sequence: CASTARRQPNEQFF. The CDR3 DNA follows: TGTGCCAGCACGGCCCGCCGACAACCTAATGAGCAGTTCTTC.

The table lists this clonotype with a few counts. This chain uses TRBV4-3 with TRBJ2-6, with D possibly TRBD1 on 5 matching bases. CDR1 is LGHNA and CDR2 is YSLEER in the germline V gene. CDR3 length equals 15 residues. V was trimmed by 4 bases and J by 1 base, leaving 8 bases between them. CDR3 amino acids: CASSPQGSGANVLTF. The DNA for the CDR3 is TGCGCCAGCAGCCCGCAGGGTTCTGGGGCCAACGTCCTGACTTTC.

This clonotype was counted many times. The chain couples TRBV9 to TRBJ2-4; the match to TRBD1 covers 8 bases. The CDR3 is made up of 12 amino acids. Germline assignment: CDR1 SGDLS and CDR2 YYNGEE. V was pared by 3 bases and J by 7 bases, with 0 bases of the junction left unmatched. The CDR3 sequence: CASSGQGNIQYF. The CDR3 coding sequence is TGTGCCAGCAGCGGACAGGGGAACATTCAGTACTTC.

This rearrangement joins TRBV4-1 to TRBJ2-3; perhaps D is TRBD1 or TRBD2 (5 bases each). The germline CDR1 and CDR2 sequences are MGHRA and YSYEKL. V was cut by 1 base and J by 3 bases, with 14 bases left in between. The CDR3 sequence is 16 residues long. The CDR3 protein is CASSQVGTSGTDTQYF. CDR3 bases: TGCGCCAGCAGCCAAGTCGGGACCTCAGGGACAGATACGCAGTATTTT.

This clonotype was observed a handful of times. This chain uses TRBV3-1 with TRBJ1-3; D unresolved. V was clipped by 4 bases and J by 1 base, with 14 bases between them. The CDR3 contains 16 residues. CDR1 and CDR2 from the germline V gene are LGHDT and YNNKEL (reference sequence). The CDR3 region has the DNA TGTGCCAGCAGCCCCCACCAGGCGGGTTCTGGAAACACCATATATTTT. This codes for CASSPHQAGSGNTIYF.

This clonotype is labeled medium-sized. V usage is TRBV5-1 and J usage is TRBJ2-3; no clear D gene. Per germline, CDR1 SGHRS and CDR2 YFSETQ. V was shortened by 0 bases and J by 5 bases, with 4 bases between the two germline ends. The CDR3 has 12 residues. The chain's CDR3 is CASSLGEDTQYF. The CDR3 DNA is TGCGCCAGCAGCTTGGGAGAAGATACGCAGTATTTT.

This clonotype was found once. This sequence joins TRBV6-1 and TRBJ1-4; TRBD1 is a possible D gene (5 bases). Between the trimmed V and J ends, which lost 6 bases and 0 bases, there was a span of 11 bases. This CDR3 is built from 15 residues. Germline CDR1 and CDR2: MNHNS and SASEGT. Here the CDR3 reads CASRWTYATNEKLFF. CDR3 nucleotides: TGTGCCAGCAGATGGACATATGCAACTAATGAAAAACTGTTTTTT.

This clonotype was seen ten or more times. The V call is TRBV6-2 or TRBV6-3, the J call TRBJ1-2; no firm D call. Germline V lookup: CDR1 MNHEY, CDR2 SVGEGT. The V end lost 6 bases, the J end lost 8 bases, and 19 bases lay between the germline ends. This CDR3 spans 14 amino acids. The CDR3 is CASSPPDLFGGYTF. DNA of the CDR3: TGTGCCAGCAGCCCTCCGGACCTTTTTGGGGGCTACACCTTC.

The chain employs TRBV13 and TRBJ2-1, with TRBD1 matching over 8 bases. The V gene end was trimmed by 5 bases and the J gene end by 1 base; junction bases not matched to a gene: 7. The CDR3 spans 16 residues. The germline V gene has CDR1 PRHDT and CDR2 FYEKMQ (reference sequence). The CDR3, as DNA: TGTGCCAGCAGCACGAGGACAGGGAAGTCCTACAATGAGCAGTTCTTC. Encoded protein: CASSTRTGKSYNEQFF.

This clonotype has a handful of counts. V is TRBV11-2 and J is TRBJ2-3; the D call may be TRBD1 or TRBD2 (6 bases each). V was clipped by 4 bases and J by 1 base, with 18 bases between them. Germline-derived CDR1 and CDR2 are SGHAT and FQNNGV. The CDR3 covers 17 residues. CDR3 nucleotide sequence: TGTGCCAGCAGCTCGCTCTCCGGGGGCTGGGGCACAGATACGCAGTATTTT. Encoded protein: CASSSLSGGWGTDTQYF.

The chain is built from TRBV6-4 and TRBJ2-2, with D unclear. This CDR3 region has 13 residues. V was pared by 3 bases and J by 6 bases, with 8 bases between. Germline assignment: CDR1 MRHNA and CDR2 SNTAGT. The chain's CDR3 is CASSEVASGELFF. DNA for the CDR3: TGTGCCAGCAGTGAAGTGGCATCCGGGGAGCTGTTTTTT.

This clonotype was picked up a small number of times. CDR3 amino acids: CASSLSRLDNSPLHF. The CDR3, as DNA: TGCGCCAGCAGCTTATCCAGACTAGATAATTCACCCCTCCACTTT. V gene TRBV5-1 combines with J gene TRBJ1-6; D is ambiguous. CDR1 and CDR2 from the germline V gene are SGHRS and YFSETQ. Trimming removed 2 bases at V and 5 bases at J, with 11 bases between. This CDR3 region has 15 residues.

Many counts were recorded for this clonotype. This sequence joins TRBV4-3 and TRBJ1-6; perhaps TRBD1 as D (5 bases). CDR3 length equals 15 residues. The V gene lost 0 bases and the J gene lost 6 bases, with 9 bases spanning the gap. Germline loops: CDR1 LGHNA, CDR2 YSLEER. The CDR3 DNA reads as TGCGCCAGCAGCCAAGACAGGGCAAGTAATTCACCCCTCCACTTT. Amino acid sequence: CASSQDRASNSPLHF.

This clonotype came up many times. The CDR3 DNA reads TGCAGTGCTAGAGATGAAGTAGCGGAGAGTACAAACGAGCAGTACTTC. Protein: CSARDEVAESTNEQYF. The chain has TRBV20-1 and TRBJ2-7, with D perhaps TRBD2 (6 bases). The CDR3 runs to 16 residues. Germline V gene sequence: CDR1 DFQATT, CDR2 SNEGSKA (reference sequence). V lost 0 bases and J lost 5, with 20 bases in between.

This clonotype was seen repeatedly, ten times or more. The V call is TRBV30, the J call TRBJ2-1, with a tentative D call TRBD1 (6 bases). The CDR3 loop spans 13 amino acids. CDR1 is GTSNPN and CDR2 is SVGIG in the germline V gene (reference sequence). V lost 2 bases to trimming and J lost 15 bases, with 20 bases between them. The CDR3 DNA follows: TGTGCCTGGAGTCCGGACAGTGGCAAAGATTGGTTCTTC. Amino acid sequence: CAWSPDSGKDWFF. Variable domain in full (rest from reference TRBV30 and TRBJ2-1): SQTIHQWPATLVQPVGSPLSLECTVEGTSNPNLYWYRQAAGRGLQLLFYSVGIGQISSEVPQNLSASRPQDRQFILSSKKLLLSDSGFYLCAWSPDSGKDWFFGPGTRLTVL.

In this sample, this clonotype turned up a few times. The V and J genes are TRBV25-1 and TRBJ2-2, with TRBD2 matching over 12 bases. The V segment lost 2 bases and the J segment 5 bases; nucleotides outside the gene matches: 6. The CDR3 totals 17 residues. CDR1 and CDR2 (germline): MGHDK, SYGVNS. DNA of the CDR3: TGTGCCAGCAGTGAACCGACTAGCGGGAGTAAGACCGGGGAGCTGTTTTTT. Encoded protein: CASSEPTSGSKTGELFF. The full variable domain, in which reference TRBV25-1 and TRBJ2-2 provide the parts outside the CDR3, is EADIYQTPRYLVIGTGKKITLECSQTMGHDKMYWYQQDPGMELHLIHYSYGVNSTEKGDLSSESTVSRIRTEHFPLTLESARPSHTSQYLCASSEPTSGSKTGELFFGEGSRLTVL.

This clonotype has ten or more counts. The chain couples TRBV3-1 to TRBJ2-3; D gene ambiguous. Germline V lookup: CDR1 LGHDT, CDR2 YNNKEL (reference sequence). The CDR3 covers 13 residues. The ends were cut back, 2 bases at V and 6 bases at J, with 9 bases in the middle. The CDR3 is CASSQYVKDTQYF. CDR3 bases: TGTGCCAGCAGCCAATACGTCAAGGATACGCAGTATTTT.

This clonotype has more than one count but fewer than ten. The chain employs TRBV30 and TRBJ1-2; TRBD1 agrees at 8 bases. Germline V gene sequence: CDR1 GTSNPN, CDR2 SVGIG (reference sequence). CDR3 length: 15 residues. V dropped 4 bases and J dropped 8; count of bases not matched to a gene: 15. CDR3 amino acids: CAWTHRTGSERGYTF. The CDR3 DNA follows: TGTGCCTGGACCCATAGGACAGGGTCGGAGCGGGGCTACACCTTC.

Many counts were recorded for this clonotype. The V gene is TRBV7-2, the J gene TRBJ2-7, with 11 bases that match TRBD2. Germline CDR1 is SGHTA and CDR2 is FQGNSA. This CDR3 is 14 amino acids long. After removal of 5 bases from V and 3 bases from J, the junction contained 3 bases not matched to a gene. The CDR3 sequence is CASSRTSGYYEQYF. CDR3 DNA: TGTGCCAGCAGCCGGACTAGCGGGTACTACGAGCAGTACTTC. Complete variable domain (other parts from reference TRBV7-2 and TRBJ2-7): GAGVSQSPSNKVTEKGKDVELRCDPISGHTALYWYRQSLGQGLEFLIYFQGNSAPDKSGLPSDRFSAERTGGSVSTLTIQRTQQEDSAVYLCASSRTSGYYEQYFGPGTRLTVT.

The chain has TRBV12-3 or TRBV12-4 and TRBJ1-2; D not resolved. The CDR3 consists of 12 residues. Deletions cut 3 bases from V and 7 bases from J, with 9 bases between. The CDR3 protein is CASSFPGTGYTF. In nucleotides, the CDR3 is TGTGCCAGCAGTTTCCCCGGAACTGGCTACACCTTC.